Below, 17 T cell receptor beta chains from the same sample are listed, as sequenced in a study of blood T cell repertoires in COVID-19 (dated by TCRdb to 2020 to 2021). Libraries were prepared through the immunoSEQ multiplex PCR assay. Here the immuneACCESS table is served through TCRdb, limited to in-frame sequences with V and J called. Missing clones are a known gap in these copies; in checked studies unresolved V genes cover under half, and the rest lacks a known reason. Across this sample there are around 150,000 clones, with approximately 86% seen only once. The biggest ten clones account for roughly 3.4% of the sample. The sample consisted of peripheral blood. Source of these receptors: an older man with acute or convalescent COVID-19.

The chain links TRBV19 to TRBJ1-2, with TRBD1 identical over 8 bases. The trim removed 6 bases at V and 4 bases at J, leaving 4 bases unmatched. This CDR3 spans 13 amino acids. The germline V gene has CDR1 LNHDA and CDR2 SQIVND (reference sequence). CDR3 loop: CASRPTGVYGYTF. CDR3 coding DNA: TGTGCCAGTAGGCCGACAGGGGTCTATGGCTACACCTTC.

The V gene is TRBV4-2, the J gene TRBJ2-7; D gene unclear. Germline V gives CDR1 LGHNA, CDR2 YNFKEQ. The CDR3 runs 15 residues. V was shortened by 0 bases and J by 0 bases, with 9 bases between the two germline ends. The CDR3: CASSQDHGVSYEQYF. The CDR3 bases are TGTGCCAGCAGCCAAGATCACGGAGTCTCCTACGAGCAGTACTTC.

The genes are TRBV19 and TRBJ2-5; TRBD1 aligns across 10 bases. V lost 10 bases to trimming and J lost 3 bases; unmatched junction nucleotides: 5. CDR1 and CDR2 (germline): LNHDA, SQIVND (reference sequence). The CDR3 consists of 13 residues. The CDR3 here is CATRDRGEETQYF. The CDR3 nucleotides read TGTGCCACCAGGGACAGGGGTGAAGAGACCCAGTACTTC. Full variable domain (rest looked up from reference TRBV19 and TRBJ2-5): DGGITQSPKYLFRKEGQNVTLSCEQNLNHDAMYWYRQDPGQGLRLIYYSQIVNDFQKGDIAEGYSVSREKKESFPLTVTSAQKNPTAFYLCATRDRGEETQYFGPGTRLLVL.

This clone showed up just a few times. The CDR3 coding sequence is TGTGCCAGCGGGGGAGGGGTCTCCTCTGACTCCTACAATGAGCAGTTCTTC. Protein product: CASGGGVSSDSYNEQFF. The gene calls are TRBV7-2 and TRBJ2-1, with 7 nucleotides matching TRBD2. The germline gives CDR1 SGHTA, CDR2 FQGNSA. The V gene end was trimmed by 8 bases and the J gene end by 0 bases; junction bases not matched to a gene: 13. This CDR3 is 17 amino acids long.

The J gene is TRBJ2-7, the V gene TRBV4-3; 9 nucleotides agree with TRBD2. The CDR3 has 20 amino acids. J gave up 3 bases and V 0 bases, and 18 bases lay outside the gene matches. Germline-derived CDR1 and CDR2 are LGHNA and YSLEER. Here the CDR3 DNA reads TGCGCCAGCAGCCAAGATAACGGCCGTAGCTCAGCGGGGGGCAACTACGAGCAGTACTTC. Translating it yields CASSQDNGRSSAGGNYEQYF.

Notes on this clone: The junction shows a germline mismatch at one end, possibly a read error. The chain is built from TRBV7-3 and TRBJ2-2; 8 bases are shared with TRBD2. The length of the CDR3 is 15 residues. Germline V gene data show CDR1 as SGHTA and CDR2 as FQGTGA. CDR3 sequence (DNA): TGTGCCAGCAGCATAACTAGCGGGAACACCGGGGAGCTGTTTTTT. This gives the protein CASSITSGNTGELFF.

The sample holds one count of this clone. The chain carries TRBV11-3 and TRBJ2-1; 15 nucleotides align to TRBD2. Germline loops: CDR1 SGHNT, CDR2 YENEEA. CDR3 length: 17 residues. J lost 7 bases, V lost 5 bases, and 9 bases had no gene match. The CDR3 DNA reads TGTGCCAGCAGCAGGGGGGGACTAGCGGGAGGTCGTAATGAGCAGTTCTTC. Translated: CASSRGGLAGGRNEQFF.

This chain joins TRBV24-1 and TRBJ2-1; maybe TRBD1 (6 bases). Germline V gene sequence: CDR1 KGHDR, CDR2 SFDVKD. Deletions cut 7 bases from V and 0 bases from J, with 15 bases between. The CDR3 has 16 residues. The CDR3 bases are TGTGCCACCAGGAGACAGGTTAGGAGCTCCTACAATGAGCAGTTCTTC. This sequence encodes CATRRQVRSSYNEQFF.

The V and J genes are TRBV6-2 or TRBV6-3 and TRBJ2-5; D gene uncertain. The CDR3 extends over 12 amino acids. V was clipped by 4 bases and J by 4 bases, with 7 bases between them. Germline loops: CDR1 MNHEY, CDR2 SVGEGT. Written as DNA, the CDR3 is TGTGCCAGCAGTTCCACAACAGAGACCCAGTACTTC. Its translation: CASSSTTETQYF.

J is TRBJ1-5 and V is TRBV7-2; the D gene is possibly TRBD1 (5 bases). Germline lookup yields CDR1 SGHTA and CDR2 FQGNSA. The CDR3 sequence is 15 residues long. Trimming took 4 bases from V and 4 from J, leaving 14 bases between them. The DNA for the CDR3 is TGTGCCAGCAGCTCGGTATGGGGCTCAAATCAGCCCCAGCATTTT. Translated: CASSSVWGSNQPQHF. Drawing the rest from reference TRBV7-2 and TRBJ1-5, the complete variable domain is GAGVSQSPSNKVTEKGKDVELRCDPISGHTALYWYRQSLGQGLEFLIYFQGNSAPDKSGLPSDRFSAERTGGSVSTLTIQRTQQEDSAVYLCASSSVWGSNQPQHFGDGTRLSIL.

V is TRBV2 and J is TRBJ1-4, with D perhaps matching TRBD1 (5 bases). CDR1 is SNHLY, CDR2 FYNNEI, per germline. The CDR3 extends over 17 amino acids. V was clipped by 2 bases and J by 1 base, with 14 bases between them. CDR3 residues: CASSELREGKTNEKLFF. CDR3 coding DNA: TGTGCCAGCAGTGAATTACGGGAGGGGAAAACTAATGAAAAACTGTTTTTT.

This sequence joins TRBV30 and TRBJ2-1; 10 positions agree with TRBD2. Germline V gives CDR1 GTSNPN, CDR2 SVGIG (reference sequence). This CDR3 is built from 13 residues. With V trimmed by 2 bases and J by 12 bases, 7 bases remained unmatched. DNA of the CDR3: TGTGCCTGGAGTAGGAGCGGGGGGGGATGGCAGTTCTTC. This translates into CAWSRSGGGWQFF.

The J gene is TRBJ2-1, the V gene TRBV27, with 11 bases that match TRBD2. The length of the CDR3 is 17 residues. The V and J ends lost 5 bases and 3 bases, in that order; junction bases with no gene match: 9. Germline V gene data show CDR1 as MNHEY and CDR2 as SMNVEV (reference sequence). In DNA form, the CDR3 reads TGTGCCAGCAGTCACCCAGGACTAGCGGGTAGCTACAATGAGCAGTTCTTC. Translating it yields CASSHPGLAGSYNEQFF.

This chain links TRBV7-9 with TRBJ1-1; no reliable D call. V gave up 1 base and J gave up 1 base, with 13 bases separating them. Germline V lookup: CDR1 SEHNR, CDR2 FQNEAQ (reference sequence). The CDR3 loop spans 16 amino acids. CDR3 in DNA: TGTGCCAGCAGCTTAGTGGTCGGTGCGGGGAACACTGAAGCTTTCTTT. Translated, it gives CASSLVVGAGNTEAFF.

The chain is built from TRBV19 and TRBJ2-1; D unresolved. V gave up 5 bases and J gave up 8 bases, with 13 bases separating them. The CDR3 extends over 13 amino acids. Germline values: CDR1 LNHDA, CDR2 SQIVND (reference sequence). The CDR3 reads CASSLALSDEQFF. The CDR3 DNA reads TGTGCCAGTAGTTTGGCCCTCAGCGATGAGCAGTTCTTC.

CDR3 nucleotides: TGTGCCAGCAGCGGACAGGGTGGGGAAGCTTTCTTT. This encodes CASSGQGGEAFF. This chain uses TRBV7-9 with TRBJ1-1; 8 bases line up with TRBD1. Trimming removed 5 bases from V and 8 bases from J; junction bases left unmatched: 4. Germline V gene data show CDR1 as SEHNR and CDR2 as FQNEAQ (reference sequence). The CDR3 totals 12 residues.

The chain combines TRBV28 with TRBJ2-5, with D unclear. CDR3 length: 14 residues. The V gene's germline CDR1 is MDHEN and CDR2 SYDVKM. Trimming removed 2 bases from V and 2 bases from J, with 9 bases in between. CDR3 protein: CASSLHSKQETQYF. As DNA, the CDR3 is TGTGCCAGCAGTTTACACAGTAAACAAGAGACCCAGTACTTC.